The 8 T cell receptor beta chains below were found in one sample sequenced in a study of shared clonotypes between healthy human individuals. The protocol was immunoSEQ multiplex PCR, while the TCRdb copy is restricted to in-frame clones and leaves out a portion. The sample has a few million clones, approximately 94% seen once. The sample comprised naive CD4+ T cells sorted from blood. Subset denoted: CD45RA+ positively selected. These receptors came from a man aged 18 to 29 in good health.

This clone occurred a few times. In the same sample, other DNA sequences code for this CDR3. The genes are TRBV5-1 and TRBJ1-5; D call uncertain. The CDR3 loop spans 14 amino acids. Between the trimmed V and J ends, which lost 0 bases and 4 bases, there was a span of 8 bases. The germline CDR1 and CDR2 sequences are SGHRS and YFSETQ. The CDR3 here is CASSLDSPNQPQHF. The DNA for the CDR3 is TGCGCCAGCAGCTTGGACAGTCCAAATCAGCCCCAGCATTTT.

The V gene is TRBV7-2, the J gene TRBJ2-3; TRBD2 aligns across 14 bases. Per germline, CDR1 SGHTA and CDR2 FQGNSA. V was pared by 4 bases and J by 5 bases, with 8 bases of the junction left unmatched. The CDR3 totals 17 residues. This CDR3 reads CASSSGTSGRWVDTQYF. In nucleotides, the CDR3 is TGTGCCAGCAGCTCAGGGACTAGCGGGAGATGGGTAGATACGCAGTATTTT.

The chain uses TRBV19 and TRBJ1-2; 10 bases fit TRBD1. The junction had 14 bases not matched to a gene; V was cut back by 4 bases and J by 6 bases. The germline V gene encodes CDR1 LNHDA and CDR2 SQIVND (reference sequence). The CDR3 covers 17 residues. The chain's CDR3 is CASSTYIRDRGRNGYTF. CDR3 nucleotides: TGTGCCAGTAGTACCTATATCCGGGACAGGGGACGTAATGGCTACACCTTC.

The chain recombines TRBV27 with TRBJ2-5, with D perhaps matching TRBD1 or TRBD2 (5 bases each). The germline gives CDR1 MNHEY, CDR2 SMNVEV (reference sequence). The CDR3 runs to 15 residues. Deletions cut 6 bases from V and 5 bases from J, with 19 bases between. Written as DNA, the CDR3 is TGTGCCAGCAGCCTAAGGGGCCCGGGGTGGGAGACCCAGTACTTC. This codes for CASSLRGPGWETQYF.

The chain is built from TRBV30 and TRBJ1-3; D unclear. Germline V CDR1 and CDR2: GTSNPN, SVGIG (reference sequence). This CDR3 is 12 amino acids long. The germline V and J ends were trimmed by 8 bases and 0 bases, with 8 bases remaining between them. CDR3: CAGRDSGNTIYF. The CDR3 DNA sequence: TGTGCCGGACGGGACTCTGGAAACACCATATATTTT.

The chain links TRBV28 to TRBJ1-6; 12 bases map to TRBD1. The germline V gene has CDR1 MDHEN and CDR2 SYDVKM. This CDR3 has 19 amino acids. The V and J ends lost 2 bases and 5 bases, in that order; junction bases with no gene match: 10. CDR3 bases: TGTGCCAGCAGTTTACTAGGGCGGGACAGGGGGCGGGATAATTCACCCCTCCACTTT. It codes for CASSLLGRDRGRDNSPLHF.

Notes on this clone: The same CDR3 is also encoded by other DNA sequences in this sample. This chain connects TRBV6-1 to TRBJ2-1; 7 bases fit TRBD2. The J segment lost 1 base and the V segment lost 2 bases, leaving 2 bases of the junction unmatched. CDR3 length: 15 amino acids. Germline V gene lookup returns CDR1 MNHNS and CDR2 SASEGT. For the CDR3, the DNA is TGTGCCAGCAGTGAACGCGGGAGTTCCTACAATGAGCAGTTCTTC. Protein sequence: CASSERGSSYNEQFF.

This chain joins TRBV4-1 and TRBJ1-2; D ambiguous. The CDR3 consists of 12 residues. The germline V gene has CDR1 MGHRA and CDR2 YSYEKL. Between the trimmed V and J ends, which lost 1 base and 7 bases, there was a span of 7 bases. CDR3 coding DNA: TGCGCCAGCAGCCAAGGGCCCGTTGGCTACACCTTC. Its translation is CASSQGPVGYTF.